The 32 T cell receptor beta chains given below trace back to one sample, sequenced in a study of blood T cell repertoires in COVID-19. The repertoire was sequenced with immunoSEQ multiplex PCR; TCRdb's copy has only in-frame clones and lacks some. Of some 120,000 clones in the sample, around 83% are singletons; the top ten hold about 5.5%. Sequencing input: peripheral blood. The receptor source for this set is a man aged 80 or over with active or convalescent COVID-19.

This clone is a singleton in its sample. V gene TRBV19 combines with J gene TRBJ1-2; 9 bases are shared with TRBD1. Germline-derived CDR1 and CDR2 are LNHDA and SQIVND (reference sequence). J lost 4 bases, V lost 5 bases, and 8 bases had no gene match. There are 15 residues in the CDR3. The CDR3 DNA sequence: TGTGCCAGTAGTCACAGGGGGCGCGAAATCTATGGCTACACCTTC. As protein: CASSHRGREIYGYTF.

CDR3 sequence reads: CAWSPDRVNYGYTF. CDR3 DNA sequence: TGTGCCTGGAGTCCGGACAGGGTTAACTATGGCTACACCTTC. The genes are TRBV30 and TRBJ1-2; 8 bases fit TRBD1. The CDR3 is made up of 14 amino acids. Germline V gives CDR1 GTSNPN, CDR2 SVGIG (reference sequence). Unmatched junction bases numbered 3, after V lost 2 bases and J lost 1 base.

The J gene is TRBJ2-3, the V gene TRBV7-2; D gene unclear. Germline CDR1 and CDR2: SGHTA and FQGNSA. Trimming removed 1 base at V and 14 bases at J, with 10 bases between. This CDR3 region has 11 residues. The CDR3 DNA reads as TGTGCCAGCAGCTTAGTAGCTCCCCCGTATTTT. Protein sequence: CASSLVAPPYF. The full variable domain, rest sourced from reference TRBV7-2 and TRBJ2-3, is GAGVSQSPSNKVTEKGKDVELRCDPISGHTALYWYRQSLGQGLEFLIYFQGNSAPDKSGLPSDRFSAERTGGSVSTLTIQRTQQEDSAVYLCASSLVAPPYFGPGTRLTVL.

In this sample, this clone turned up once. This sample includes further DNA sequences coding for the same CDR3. CDR3 amino acids: CASSPGGRGETQYF. CDR3 coding DNA: TGTGCCAGCAGCCCGGGGGGCCGGGGAGAGACCCAGTACTTC. The chain couples TRBV7-3 to TRBJ2-5, with TRBD2 as a possible D gene (7 bases). The ends were cut back, 5 bases at V and 4 bases at J, with 14 bases in the middle. CDR1 and CDR2 from the germline V gene are SGHTA and FQGTGA. This CDR3 has 14 amino acids.

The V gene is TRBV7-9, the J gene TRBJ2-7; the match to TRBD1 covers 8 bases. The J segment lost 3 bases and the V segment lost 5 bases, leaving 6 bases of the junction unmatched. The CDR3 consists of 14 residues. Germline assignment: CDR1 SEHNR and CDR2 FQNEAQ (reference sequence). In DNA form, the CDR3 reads TGTGCCAGCAGCCCGTCAGGACAGGGCTACGAGCAGTACTTC. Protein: CASSPSGQGYEQYF.

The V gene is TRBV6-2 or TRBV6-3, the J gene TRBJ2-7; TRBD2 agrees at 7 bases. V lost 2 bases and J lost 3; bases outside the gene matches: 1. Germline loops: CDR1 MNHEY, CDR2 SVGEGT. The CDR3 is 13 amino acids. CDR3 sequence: CASSYRDYYEQYF. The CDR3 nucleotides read TGTGCCAGCAGTTACCGGGACTACTACGAGCAGTACTTC.

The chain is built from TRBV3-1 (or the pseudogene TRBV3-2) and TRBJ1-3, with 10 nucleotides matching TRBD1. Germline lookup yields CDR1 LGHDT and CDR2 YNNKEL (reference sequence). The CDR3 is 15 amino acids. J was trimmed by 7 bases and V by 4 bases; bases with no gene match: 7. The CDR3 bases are TGTGCCAGCAGCCGAGGACAGGGGGAAGGGAACACCATATATTTT. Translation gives CASSRGQGEGNTIYF.

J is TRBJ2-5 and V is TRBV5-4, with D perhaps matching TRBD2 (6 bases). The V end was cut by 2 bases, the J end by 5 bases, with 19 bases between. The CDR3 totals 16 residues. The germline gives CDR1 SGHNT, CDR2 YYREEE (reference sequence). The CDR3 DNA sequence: TGTGCCAGCAGCTTCTCAGGGCGGGGCCCGGGGGAGACCCAGTACTTC. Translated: CASSFSGRGPGETQYF.

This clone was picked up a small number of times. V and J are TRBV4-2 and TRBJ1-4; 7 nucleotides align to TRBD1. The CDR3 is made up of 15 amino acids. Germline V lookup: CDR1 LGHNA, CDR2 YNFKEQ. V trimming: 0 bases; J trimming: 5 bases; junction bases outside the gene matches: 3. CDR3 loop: CASSQDRGFNEKLFF. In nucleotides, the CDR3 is TGTGCCAGCAGCCAAGACAGGGGGTTCAATGAAAAACTGTTTTTT.

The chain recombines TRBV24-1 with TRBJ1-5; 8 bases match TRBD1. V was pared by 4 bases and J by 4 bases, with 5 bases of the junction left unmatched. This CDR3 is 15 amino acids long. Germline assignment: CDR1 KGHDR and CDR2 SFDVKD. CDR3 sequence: CATSDATGGNQPQHF. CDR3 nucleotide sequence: TGTGCCACCAGTGACGCCACAGGGGGTAATCAGCCCCAGCATTTT.

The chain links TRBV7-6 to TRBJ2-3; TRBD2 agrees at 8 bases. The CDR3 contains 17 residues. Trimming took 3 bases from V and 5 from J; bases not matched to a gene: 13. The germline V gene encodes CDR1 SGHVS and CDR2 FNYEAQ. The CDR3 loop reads CASSFWGGLESGDTQYF. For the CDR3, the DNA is TGTGCCAGCAGCTTCTGGGGGGGACTAGAGTCAGGAGATACGCAGTATTTT.

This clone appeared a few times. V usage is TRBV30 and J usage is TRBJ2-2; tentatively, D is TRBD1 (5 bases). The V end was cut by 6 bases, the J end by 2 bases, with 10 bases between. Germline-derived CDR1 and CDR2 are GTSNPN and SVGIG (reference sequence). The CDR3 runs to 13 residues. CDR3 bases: TGTGCCTGTCAGGACATCAACACCGGGGAGCTGTTTTTT. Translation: CACQDINTGELFF.

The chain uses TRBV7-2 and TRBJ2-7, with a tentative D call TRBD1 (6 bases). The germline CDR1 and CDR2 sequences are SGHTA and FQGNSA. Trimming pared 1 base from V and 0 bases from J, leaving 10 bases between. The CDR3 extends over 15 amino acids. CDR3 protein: CASSLVPGDSYEQYF. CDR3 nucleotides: TGTGCCAGCAGCTTAGTTCCAGGGGACTCCTACGAGCAGTACTTC.

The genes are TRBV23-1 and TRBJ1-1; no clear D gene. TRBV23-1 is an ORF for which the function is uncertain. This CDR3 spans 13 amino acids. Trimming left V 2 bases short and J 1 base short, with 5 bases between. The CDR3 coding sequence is TGCGCCAGCAGTCAAACTTCGAACACTGAAGCTTTCTTT. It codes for CASSQTSNTEAFF.

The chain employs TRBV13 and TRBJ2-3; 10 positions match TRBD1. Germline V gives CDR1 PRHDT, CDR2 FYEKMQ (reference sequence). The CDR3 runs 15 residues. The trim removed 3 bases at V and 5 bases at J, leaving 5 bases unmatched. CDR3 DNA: TGTGCCAGCAGCTTGGGGACAGGGGTAGGAGATACGCAGTATTTT. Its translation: CASSLGTGVGDTQYF.

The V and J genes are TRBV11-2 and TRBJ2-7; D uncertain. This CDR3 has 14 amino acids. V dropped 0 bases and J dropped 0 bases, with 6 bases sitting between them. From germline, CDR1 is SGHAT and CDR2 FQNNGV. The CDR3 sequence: CASSLETYSYEQYF. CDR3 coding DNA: TGTGCCAGCAGCTTAGAGACATACTCCTACGAGCAGTACTTC.

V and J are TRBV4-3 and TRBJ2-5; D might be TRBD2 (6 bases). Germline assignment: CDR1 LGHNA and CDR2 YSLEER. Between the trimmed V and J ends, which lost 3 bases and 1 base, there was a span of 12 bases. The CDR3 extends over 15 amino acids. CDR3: CASSHALAPQETQYF. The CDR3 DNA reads TGCGCCAGCAGCCATGCACTAGCCCCCCAAGAGACCCAGTACTTC.

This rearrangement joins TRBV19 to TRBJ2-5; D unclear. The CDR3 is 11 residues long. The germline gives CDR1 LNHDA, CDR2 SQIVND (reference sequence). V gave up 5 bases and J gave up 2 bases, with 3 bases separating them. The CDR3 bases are TGTGCCAGTAGTTCGCAAGAGACCCAGTACTTC. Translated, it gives CASSSQETQYF.

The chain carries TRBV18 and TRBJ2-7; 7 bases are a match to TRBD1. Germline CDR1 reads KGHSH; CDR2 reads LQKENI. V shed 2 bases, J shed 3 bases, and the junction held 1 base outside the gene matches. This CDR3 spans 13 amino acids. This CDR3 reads CASSPGTDYEQYF. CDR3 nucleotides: TGTGCCAGCTCACCAGGGACAGACTACGAGCAGTACTTC.

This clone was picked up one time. The CDR3 reads CASSTRDRVDEQFF. Written as DNA, the CDR3 is TGTGCCAGCAGCACCCGGGACAGGGTCGATGAGCAGTTCTTC. The V call is TRBV4-2, the J call TRBJ2-1; 9 nucleotides agree with TRBD1. The length of the CDR3 is 14 residues. CDR1 and CDR2 from the germline V gene are LGHNA and YNFKEQ. V gave up 5 bases and J gave up 8 bases; unmatched junction bases: 7.

The CDR3 bases are TGCAGCGGATACAGAAACACTGAAGCTTTCTTT. The encoded protein is CSGYRNTEAFF. The J gene is TRBJ1-1, the V gene TRBV29-1; D unclear. Germline loops: CDR1 SQVTM, CDR2 ANQGSEA. The V end was cut by 7 bases, the J end by 2 bases, with 8 bases between. The CDR3 length is 11 residues.

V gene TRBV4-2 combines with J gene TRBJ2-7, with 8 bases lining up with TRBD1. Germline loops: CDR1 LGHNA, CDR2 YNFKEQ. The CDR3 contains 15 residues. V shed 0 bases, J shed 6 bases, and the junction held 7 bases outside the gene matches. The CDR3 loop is CASSQDNDRGTEQYF. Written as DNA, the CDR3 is TGTGCCAGCAGCCAAGATAATGACAGGGGAACCGAGCAGTACTTC.

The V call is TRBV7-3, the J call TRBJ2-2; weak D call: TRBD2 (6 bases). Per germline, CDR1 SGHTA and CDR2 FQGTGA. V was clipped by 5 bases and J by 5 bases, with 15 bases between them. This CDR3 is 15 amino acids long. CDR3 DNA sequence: TGTGCCAGCAGCCGTGGGGGACGGGGGACCGGGGAGCTGTTTTTT. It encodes CASSRGGRGTGELFF.

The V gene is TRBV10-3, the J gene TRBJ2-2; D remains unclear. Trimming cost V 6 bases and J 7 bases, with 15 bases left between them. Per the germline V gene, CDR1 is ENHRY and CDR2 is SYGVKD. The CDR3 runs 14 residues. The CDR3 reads CAISRISESGELFF. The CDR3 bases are TGTGCCATCAGCAGGATATCCGAGAGCGGGGAGCTGTTTTTT.

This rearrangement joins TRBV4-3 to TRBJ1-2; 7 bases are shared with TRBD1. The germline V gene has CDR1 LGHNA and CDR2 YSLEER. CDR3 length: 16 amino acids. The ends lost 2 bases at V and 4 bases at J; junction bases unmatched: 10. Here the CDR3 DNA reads TGCGCCAGCAGCCAAAGCCCAACGGACAGGAGCTATGGCTACACCTTC. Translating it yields CASSQSPTDRSYGYTF.

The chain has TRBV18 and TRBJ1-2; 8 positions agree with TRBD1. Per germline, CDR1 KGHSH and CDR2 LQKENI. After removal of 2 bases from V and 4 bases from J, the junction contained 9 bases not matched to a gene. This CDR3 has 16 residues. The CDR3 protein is CASSPKGQGGSYGYTF. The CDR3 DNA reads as TGTGCCAGCTCACCAAAAGGACAGGGAGGCAGCTATGGCTACACCTTC.

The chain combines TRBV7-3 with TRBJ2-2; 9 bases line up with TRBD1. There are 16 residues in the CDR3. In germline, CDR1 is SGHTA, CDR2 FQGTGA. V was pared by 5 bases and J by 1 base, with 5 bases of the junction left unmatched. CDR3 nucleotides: TGTGCCAGCAGCCCGCCGGGACAGGGGAACACCGGGGAGCTGTTTTTT. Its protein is CASSPPGQGNTGELFF.

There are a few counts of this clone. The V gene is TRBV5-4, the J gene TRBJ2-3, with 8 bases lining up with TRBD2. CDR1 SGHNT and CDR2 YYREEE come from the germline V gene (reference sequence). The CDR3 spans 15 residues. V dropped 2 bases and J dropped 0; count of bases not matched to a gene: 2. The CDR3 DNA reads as TGTGCCAGCAGCTTTAAGCGGGGGAGCACAGATACGCAGTATTTT. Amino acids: CASSFKRGSTDTQYF.

In nucleotides, the CDR3 is TGTGCCACCAGCAGAGCCACCGGGAGTGCAACTAATGAAAAACTGTTTTTT. This translates into CATSRATGSATNEKLFF. The V and J genes are TRBV15 and TRBJ1-4; D not resolved. Trimming pared 1 base from V and 0 bases from J, leaving 12 bases between. Germline assignment: CDR1 LNHNV and CDR2 YYDKDF (reference sequence). This CDR3 contains 17 residues.

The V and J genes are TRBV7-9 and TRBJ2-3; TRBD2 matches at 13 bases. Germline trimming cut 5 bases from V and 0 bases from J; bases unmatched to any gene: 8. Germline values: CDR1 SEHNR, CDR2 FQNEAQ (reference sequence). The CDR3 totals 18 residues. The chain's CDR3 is CASSPRLAGGLSTDTQYF. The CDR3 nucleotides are TGTGCCAGCAGCCCCCGACTAGCGGGGGGATTAAGCACAGATACGCAGTATTTT.

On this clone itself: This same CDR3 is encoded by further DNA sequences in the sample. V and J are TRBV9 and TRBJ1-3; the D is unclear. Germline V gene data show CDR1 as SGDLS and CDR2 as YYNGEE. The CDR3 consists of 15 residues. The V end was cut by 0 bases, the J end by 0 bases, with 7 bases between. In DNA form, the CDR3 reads TGTGCCAGCAGCGTAGGGGCAGGCTCTGGAAACACCATATATTTT. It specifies CASSVGAGSGNTIYF.

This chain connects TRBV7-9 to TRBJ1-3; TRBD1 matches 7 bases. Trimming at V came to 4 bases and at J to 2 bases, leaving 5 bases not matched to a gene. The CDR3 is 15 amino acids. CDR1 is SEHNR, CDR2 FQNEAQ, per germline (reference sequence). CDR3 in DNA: TGTGCCAGCAGCTCTACAGGGGTCGCTGGAAACACCATATATTTT. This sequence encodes CASSSTGVAGNTIYF.